A selection of T cell receptor beta chains follows, all from one sample in a study of shared clonotypes between healthy human individuals. Here immunoSEQ multiplex PCR was the method, and the copy in TCRdb shows in-frame clones only, minus some. The profile shows a few million clones, 85% to 95% of them singletons. The specimen sequenced was naive CD4+ T cells from PBMCs. The origin of the receptors is a man aged 18 to 29 in good health. Some clones in this sample may be carry-over from other donors' samples. Each CDR3 is given with its conserved first and last residue. The order of the fields is J gene, D gene, clone size, V gene, CDR3 DNA, CDR3 protein. The D gene is left open where the match is weak. Clone size is shown for a subset of rows, as once, few, many or a class of expanded clone.

TRBJ2-3 TRBD1 . TRBV28 TGTGCCAGCAGGGGGTCGGGGAGAGGACAGGCGGTAGATACGCAGTATTTT CASRGSGRGQAVDTQYF
TRBJ1-2 TRBD1 . TRBV6-5 TGTGCCAGCAGTGGGACAGGCTATGGCTACACCTTC CASSGTGYGYTF
TRBJ2-1 . . TRBV6-1 TGTGCCAGCAGTGAAGGTGCAGCTATCGATGAGCAGTTCTTC CASSEGAAIDEQFF
TRBJ1-2 TRBD1 . TRBV7-8 TGTGCCAGCAGCCGACTGGGACAGCATGGCTACACCTTC CASSRLGQHGYTF
TRBJ2-1 TRBD2 . TRBV29-1 TGCAGCGTTCCGAGCGGGAGGGCCTACAATGAGCAGTTCTTC CSVPSGRAYNEQFF
TRBJ2-5 TRBD2 . TRBV2 TGTGCCAGCAGTGGAGCGGGGCGTAGGGAGACCCAGTACTTC CASSGAGRRETQYF
TRBJ1-5 . . TRBV23-1 TGCGCCAAGGGAGCAAATCAGCCCCAGCATTTT CAKGANQPQHF
TRBJ1-4 . few TRBV30 TGTGCCTGGAGCAACAGCCAACATGAAAAACTGTTTTTT CAWSNSQHEKLFF
TRBJ2-2 TRBD2 . TRBV28 TGTGCCAGCAGTTTATTGGGACTAGCGGGGAACACCGGGGAGCTGTTTTTT CASSLLGLAGNTGELFF
TRBJ1-2 . once TRBV5-1 TGCGCCAGCAGCTTGCGCCTACAGGATGGCTACACCTTC CASSLRLQDGYTF
TRBJ1-5 . . TRBV10-2 TGCGCCAGCAGTGGAGAACTGGGACCTTATAGCAATCAGCCCCAGCATTTT CASSGELGPYSNQPQHF